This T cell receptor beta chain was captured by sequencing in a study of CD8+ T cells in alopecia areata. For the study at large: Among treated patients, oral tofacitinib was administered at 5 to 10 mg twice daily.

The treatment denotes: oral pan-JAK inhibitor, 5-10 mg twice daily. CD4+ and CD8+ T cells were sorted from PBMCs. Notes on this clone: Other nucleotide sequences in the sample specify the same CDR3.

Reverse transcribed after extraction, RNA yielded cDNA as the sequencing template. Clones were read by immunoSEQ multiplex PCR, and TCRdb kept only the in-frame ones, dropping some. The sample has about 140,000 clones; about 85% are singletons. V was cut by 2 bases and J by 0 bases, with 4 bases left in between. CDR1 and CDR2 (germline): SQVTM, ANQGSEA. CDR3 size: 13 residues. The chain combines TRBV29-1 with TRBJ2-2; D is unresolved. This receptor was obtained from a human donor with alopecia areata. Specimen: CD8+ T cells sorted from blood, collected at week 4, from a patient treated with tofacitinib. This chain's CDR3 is CSVEPANTGELFF. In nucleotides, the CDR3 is TGCAGCGTTGAACCTGCGAACACCGGGGAGCTGTTTTTT.